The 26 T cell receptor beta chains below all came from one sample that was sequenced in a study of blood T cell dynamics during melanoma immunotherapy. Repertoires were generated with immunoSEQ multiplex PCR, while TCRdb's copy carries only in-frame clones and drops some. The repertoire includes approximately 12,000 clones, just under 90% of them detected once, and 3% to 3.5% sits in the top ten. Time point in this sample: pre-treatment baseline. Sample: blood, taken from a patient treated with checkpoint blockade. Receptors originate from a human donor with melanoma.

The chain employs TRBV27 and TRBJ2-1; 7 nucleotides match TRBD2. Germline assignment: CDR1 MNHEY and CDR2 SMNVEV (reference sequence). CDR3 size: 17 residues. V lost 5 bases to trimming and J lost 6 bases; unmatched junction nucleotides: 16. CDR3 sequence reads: CASSLPPTSNPSNEQFF. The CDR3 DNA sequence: TGTGCCAGCAGTCTCCCCCCGACTAGCAACCCCTCCAATGAGCAGTTCTTC.

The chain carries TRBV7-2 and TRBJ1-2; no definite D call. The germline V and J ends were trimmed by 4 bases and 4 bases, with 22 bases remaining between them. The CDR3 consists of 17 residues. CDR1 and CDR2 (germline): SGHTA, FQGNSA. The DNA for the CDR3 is TGTGCCAGCAGCTGGCCAATTGAGACGGACGCTACCTATGGCTACACCTTC. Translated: CASSWPIETDATYGYTF.

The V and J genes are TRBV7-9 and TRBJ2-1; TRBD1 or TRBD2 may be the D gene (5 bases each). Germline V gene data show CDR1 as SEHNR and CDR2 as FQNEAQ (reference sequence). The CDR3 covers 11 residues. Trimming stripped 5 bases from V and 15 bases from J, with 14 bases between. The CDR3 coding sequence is TGTGCCAGCAGCAACCGGGACCCCGGGTTCTTC. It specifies CASSNRDPGFF.

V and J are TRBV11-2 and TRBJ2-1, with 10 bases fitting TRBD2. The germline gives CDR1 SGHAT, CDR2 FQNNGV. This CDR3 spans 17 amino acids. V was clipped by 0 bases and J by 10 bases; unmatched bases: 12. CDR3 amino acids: CASSLDGRLAGVDEQFF. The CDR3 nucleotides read TGTGCCAGCAGCTTAGATGGTAGGCTAGCGGGAGTAGACGAGCAGTTCTTC.

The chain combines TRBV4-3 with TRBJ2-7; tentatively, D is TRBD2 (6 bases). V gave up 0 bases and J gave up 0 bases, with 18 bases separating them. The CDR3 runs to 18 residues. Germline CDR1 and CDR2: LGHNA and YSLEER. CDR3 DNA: TGCGCCAGCAGCCAAGATAAGCTAGCGAGAGGGAACTCCTACGAGCAGTACTTC. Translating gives CASSQDKLARGNSYEQYF.

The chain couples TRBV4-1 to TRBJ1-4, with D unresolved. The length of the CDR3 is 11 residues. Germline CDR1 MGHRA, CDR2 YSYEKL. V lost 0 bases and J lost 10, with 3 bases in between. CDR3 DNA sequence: TGCGCCAGCAGCCAAGAGAGAAAACTGTTTTTT. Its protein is CASSQERKLFF.

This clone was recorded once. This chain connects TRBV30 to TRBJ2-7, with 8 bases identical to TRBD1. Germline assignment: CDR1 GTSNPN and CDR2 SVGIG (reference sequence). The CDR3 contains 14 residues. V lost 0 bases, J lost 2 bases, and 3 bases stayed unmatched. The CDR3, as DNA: TGTGCCTGGAGTGTCATGACAGGGGCCTACGAGCAGTACTTC. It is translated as CAWSVMTGAYEQYF.

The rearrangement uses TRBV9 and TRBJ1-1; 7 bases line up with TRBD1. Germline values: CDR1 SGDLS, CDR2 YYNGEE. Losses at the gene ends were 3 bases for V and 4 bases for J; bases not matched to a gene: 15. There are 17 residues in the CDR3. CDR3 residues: CASSDKTGSRVGTEAFF. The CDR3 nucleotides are TGTGCCAGCAGCGATAAGACAGGGTCGCGGGTTGGCACTGAAGCTTTCTTT.

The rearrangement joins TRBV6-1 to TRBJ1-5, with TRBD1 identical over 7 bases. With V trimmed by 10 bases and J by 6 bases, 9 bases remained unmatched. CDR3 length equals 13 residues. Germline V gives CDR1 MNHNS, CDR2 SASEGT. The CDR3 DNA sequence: TGTGCCATCAGACAGGGTCCAGGTCAGCCCCAGCATTTT. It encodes CAIRQGPGQPQHF.

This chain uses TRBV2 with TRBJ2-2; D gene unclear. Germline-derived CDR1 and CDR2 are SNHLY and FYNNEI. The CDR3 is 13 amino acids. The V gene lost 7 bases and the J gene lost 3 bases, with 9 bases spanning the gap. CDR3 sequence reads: CASTGRYTGELFF. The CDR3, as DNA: TGTGCCAGCACGGGCAGGTACACCGGGGAGCTGTTTTTT.

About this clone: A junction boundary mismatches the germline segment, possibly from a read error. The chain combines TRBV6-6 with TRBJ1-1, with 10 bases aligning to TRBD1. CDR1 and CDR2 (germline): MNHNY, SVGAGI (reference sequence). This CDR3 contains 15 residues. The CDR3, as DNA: TGTGCCAGCAGCCCGACAGGGGGCTCGCACACTAAAGCTTTCTTT. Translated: CASSPTGGSHTKAFF.

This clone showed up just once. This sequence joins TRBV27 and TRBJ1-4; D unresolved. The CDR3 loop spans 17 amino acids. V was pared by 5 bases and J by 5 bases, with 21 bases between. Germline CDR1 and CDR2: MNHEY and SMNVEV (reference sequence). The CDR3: CASSPRVRQKNNEKLFF. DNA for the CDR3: TGTGCCAGCAGTCCCCGTGTCCGCCAGAAAAACAATGAAAAACTGTTTTTT.

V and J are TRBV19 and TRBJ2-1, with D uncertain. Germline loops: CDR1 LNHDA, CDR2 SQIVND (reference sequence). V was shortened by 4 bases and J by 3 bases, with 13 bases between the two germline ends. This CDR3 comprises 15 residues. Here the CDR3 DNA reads TGTGCCAGTAGTACCCGGGCTGCCCTCTACAATGAGCAGTTCTTC. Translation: CASSTRAALYNEQFF.

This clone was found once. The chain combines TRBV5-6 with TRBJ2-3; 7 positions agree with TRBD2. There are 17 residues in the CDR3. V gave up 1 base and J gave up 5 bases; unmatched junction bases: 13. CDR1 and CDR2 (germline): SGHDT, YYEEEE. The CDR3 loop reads CASSLPRAGALGDTQYF. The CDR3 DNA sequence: TGTGCCAGCAGCTTGCCCCGTGCGGGAGCTTTAGGAGATACGCAGTATTTT.

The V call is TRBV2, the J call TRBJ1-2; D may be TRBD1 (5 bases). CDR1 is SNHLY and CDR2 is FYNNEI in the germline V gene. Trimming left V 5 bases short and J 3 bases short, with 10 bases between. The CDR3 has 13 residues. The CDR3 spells CASSKGGDYGYTF. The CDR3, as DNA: TGTGCCAGCAGTAAAGGAGGGGACTATGGCTACACCTTC.

CDR3 sequence: CAISEWSGRGGHYGYTF. CDR3 bases: TGTGCCATCAGTGAGTGGTCGGGACGGGGAGGTCACTATGGCTACACCTTC. This chain connects TRBV10-3 to TRBJ1-2; a weak D match, TRBD1 (5 bases). V lost 1 base and J 3 bases, leaving 18 bases between the germline ends. From germline, CDR1 is ENHRY and CDR2 SYGVKD. This CDR3 has 17 amino acids.

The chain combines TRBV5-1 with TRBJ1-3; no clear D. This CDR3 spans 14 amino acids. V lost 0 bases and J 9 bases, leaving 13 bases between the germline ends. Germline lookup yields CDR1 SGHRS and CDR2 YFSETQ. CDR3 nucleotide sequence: TGCGCCAGCAGCTTGGTGCCGGGCGAAGGCACCATATATTTT. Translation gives CASSLVPGEGTIYF.

CDR3 DNA sequence: TGTGCCAGCAGCTCACGACAGGTGTTCGCCAAAAACATTCAGTACTTC. The encoded protein is CASSSRQVFAKNIQYF. V is TRBV11-2 and J is TRBJ2-4; TRBD1 is a possible D gene (6 bases). Germline V gene sequence: CDR1 SGHAT, CDR2 FQNNGV. The CDR3 is 16 amino acids. V was pared by 4 bases and J by 1 base, with 14 bases between.

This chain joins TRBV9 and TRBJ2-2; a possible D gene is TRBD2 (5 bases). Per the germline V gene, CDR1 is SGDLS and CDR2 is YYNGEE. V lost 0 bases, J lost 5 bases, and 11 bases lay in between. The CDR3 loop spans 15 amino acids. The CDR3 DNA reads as TGTGCCAGCAGCGTAGAGAGGGTGCGGACCGGGGAGCTGTTTTTT. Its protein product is CASSVERVRTGELFF.

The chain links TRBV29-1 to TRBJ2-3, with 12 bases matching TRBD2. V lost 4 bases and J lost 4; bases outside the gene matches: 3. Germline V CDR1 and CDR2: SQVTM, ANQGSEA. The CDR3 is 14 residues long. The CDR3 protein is CSVAPSGRADTQYF. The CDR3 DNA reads TGCAGCGTTGCGCCTAGCGGGAGGGCAGATACGCAGTATTTT.

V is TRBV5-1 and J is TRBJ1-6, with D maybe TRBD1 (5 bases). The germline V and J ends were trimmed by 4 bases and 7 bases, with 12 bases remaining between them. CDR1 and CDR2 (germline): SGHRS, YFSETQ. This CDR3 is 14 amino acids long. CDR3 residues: CASSARAPNSPLHF. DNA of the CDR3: TGCGCCAGCAGCGCCAGGGCCCCGAATTCACCCCTCCACTTT.

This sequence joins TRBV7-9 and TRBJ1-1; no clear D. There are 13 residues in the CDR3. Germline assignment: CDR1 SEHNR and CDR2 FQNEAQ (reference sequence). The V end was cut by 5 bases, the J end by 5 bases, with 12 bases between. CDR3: CASSDRRVTEAFF. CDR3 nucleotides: TGTGCCAGCAGCGACCGGAGGGTGACTGAAGCTTTCTTT.

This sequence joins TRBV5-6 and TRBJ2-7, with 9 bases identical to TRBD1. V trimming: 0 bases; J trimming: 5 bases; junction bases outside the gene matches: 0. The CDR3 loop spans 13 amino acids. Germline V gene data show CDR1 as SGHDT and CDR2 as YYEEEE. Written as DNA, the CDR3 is TGTGCCAGCAGCTTGGGACAGGGGGACGAGCAGTACTTC. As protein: CASSLGQGDEQYF.

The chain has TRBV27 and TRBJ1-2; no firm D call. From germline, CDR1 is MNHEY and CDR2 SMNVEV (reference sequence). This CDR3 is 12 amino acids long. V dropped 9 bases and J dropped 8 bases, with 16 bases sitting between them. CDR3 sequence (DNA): TGTGCCAGTTCAGATGCCTGGGGAGGCTACACCTTC. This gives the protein CASSDAWGGYTF.

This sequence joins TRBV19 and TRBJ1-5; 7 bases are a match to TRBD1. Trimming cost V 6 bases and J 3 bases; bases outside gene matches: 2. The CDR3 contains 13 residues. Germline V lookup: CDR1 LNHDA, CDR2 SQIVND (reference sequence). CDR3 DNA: TGTGCCAGTAGGGGACAGTTCAATCAGCCCCAGCATTTT. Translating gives CASRGQFNQPQHF.

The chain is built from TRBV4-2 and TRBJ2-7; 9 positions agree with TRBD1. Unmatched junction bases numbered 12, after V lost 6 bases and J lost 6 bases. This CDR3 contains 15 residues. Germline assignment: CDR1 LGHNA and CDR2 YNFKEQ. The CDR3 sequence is CASSPGTGKVGEQYF. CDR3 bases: TGTGCCAGCAGTCCCGGGACAGGGAAAGTTGGCGAGCAGTACTTC.